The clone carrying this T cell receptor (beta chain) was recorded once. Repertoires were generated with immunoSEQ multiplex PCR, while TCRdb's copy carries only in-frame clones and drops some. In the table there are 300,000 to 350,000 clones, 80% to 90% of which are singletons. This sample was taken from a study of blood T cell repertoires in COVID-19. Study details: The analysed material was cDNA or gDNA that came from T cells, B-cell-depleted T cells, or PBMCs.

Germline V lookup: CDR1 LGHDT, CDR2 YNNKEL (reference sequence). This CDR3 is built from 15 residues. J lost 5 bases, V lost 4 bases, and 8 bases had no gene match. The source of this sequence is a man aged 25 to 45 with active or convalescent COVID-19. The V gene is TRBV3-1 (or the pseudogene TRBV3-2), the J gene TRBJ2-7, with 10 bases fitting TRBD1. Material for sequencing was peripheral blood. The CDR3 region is CASSLPGTGVDEQYF. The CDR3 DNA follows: TGTGCCAGCAGCCTCCCCGGGACAGGGGTCGACGAGCAGTACTTC.